This TCR beta chain is from a study of cytomegalovirus exposure and HLA in healthy donors. Details on this clone: The antigen is undetermined.

The study, taken as a whole, reports: A later analysis found that most CMV-associated TCR beta chains appeared HLA-restricted. What a later analysis showed was that several of the most significant clusters appeared linked to common viral pathogens. Using a false discovery rate of 0.05, a later analysis showed that around 16,000 TCR beta sequences were associated with HLA alleles.

This PCR relied on a set of 60 Vbeta primers and 13 Jbeta primers. Original processing methods: The authors later counted tens of millions of unique TCR beta chains, some 9.9 million of them shared. Sequencing was performed with immunoSEQ multiplex PCR; in TCRdb, only in-frame clones are kept and a portion is missing. The V and J calls and the clone size are those of that table, but D and trimming were determined from the DNA. The sample includes tens of thousands of clones, around 81% of them seen just once. This CDR3 region has 14 residues. Germline CDR1 MNHEY, CDR2 SVGAGI. The trim removed 6 bases at V and 2 bases at J, leaving 4 bases unmatched.

The sequence came from a man aged 35-49 years in good health and CMV-seronegative. The sequenced sample was PBMCs. The rearrangement joins TRBV6-5 to TRBJ1-2; 9 positions match TRBD1. CDR3 bases: TGTGCCAGCAGACGGGACAGGGCGAACTATGGCTACACCTTC. This gives the protein CASRRDRANYGYTF.